The clone carrying this T cell receptor beta chain has more than one count but fewer than ten. What it binds is unknown. The data stem from a study of CD8+CD57+ T cells in acquired aplastic anemia. Study results and caveats: Patients and controls had CD8+ Simpson's diversity values that were not significantly distinct.

Patients included in sequencing had previously demonstrated CD8+CD57+ cell expansion by flow cytometry. The CDR3 loop spans 11 amino acids. Germline V gene lookup returns CDR1 SQVTM and CDR2 ANQGSEA. The germline V and J ends were trimmed by 7 bases and 8 bases, with 12 bases remaining between them. TCR beta VDJ and CDR3 profiling used genomic DNA as template. Using its own MiXCR run on the reads, TCRdb lists one record per CDR3 protein. The sample lists approximately 180,000 distinct CDR3 sequences, roughly 50% occurring once. This TCR was recovered from a human donor with aplastic anemia. Material for sequencing was sorted CD4+, CD8+, or CD8+CD57+ T cells (not recorded which) from PBMCs. V usage is TRBV29-1 and J usage is TRBJ2-1; D not resolved. For the CDR3, the DNA is TGCAGCGCTGTTAGCAGTTATGAGCAGTTCTTC. Its protein product is CSAVSSYEQFF.